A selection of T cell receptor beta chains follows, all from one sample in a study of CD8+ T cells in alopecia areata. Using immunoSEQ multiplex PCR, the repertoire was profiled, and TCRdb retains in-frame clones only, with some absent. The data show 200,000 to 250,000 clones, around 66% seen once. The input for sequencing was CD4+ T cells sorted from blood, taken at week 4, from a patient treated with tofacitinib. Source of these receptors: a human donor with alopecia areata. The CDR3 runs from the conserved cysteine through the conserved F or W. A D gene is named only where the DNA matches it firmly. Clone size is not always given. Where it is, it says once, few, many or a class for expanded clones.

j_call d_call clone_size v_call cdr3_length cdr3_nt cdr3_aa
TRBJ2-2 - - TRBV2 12 TGTGCCAGCAGTCGCTACACCGGGGAGCTGTTTTTT CASSRYTGELFF
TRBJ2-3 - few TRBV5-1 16 TGCGCCAGCAGCTTGGTCGGGGACCCTGCTGGAGATACGCAGTATTTT CASSLVGDPAGDTQYF
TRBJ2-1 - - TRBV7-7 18 TGTGCTAGCAGTCACATCTACCCCCACCGTCCATCCTACAATGAGCAGTTCTTC CASSHIYPHRPSYNEQFF
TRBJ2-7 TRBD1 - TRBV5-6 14 TGTGCCAGCATCCCGACAGGGCAACCCTACGAGCAGTACTTC CASIPTGQPYEQYF
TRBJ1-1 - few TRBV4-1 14 TGCGCCAGCAGCCAAGAAACCCGGAACACTGAAGCTTTCTTT CASSQETRNTEAFF
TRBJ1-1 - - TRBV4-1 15 TGCGCCAGCAGCCAAGATACAGGCTATTCGGGGAAAGCTTTCTTT CASSQDTGYSGKAFF
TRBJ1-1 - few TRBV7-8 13 TGTGCCAGCAGCTTAGTCGGGGACACTGAAGCTTTCTTT CASSLVGDTEAFF
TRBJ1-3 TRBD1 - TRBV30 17 TGTGCCTGGAGTATCTACAGGGGAGGATCCTCTGGAAACACCATATATTTT CAWSIYRGGSSGNTIYF
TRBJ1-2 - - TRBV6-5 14 TGTGCCAGCAGTTACGGCGCAGGGGACTATGGCTACACCTTC CASSYGAGDYGYTF
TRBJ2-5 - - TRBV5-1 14 TGCGCCAGCAGCTTGACGGGGTCGGGAGAGACCCAGTACTTC CASSLTGSGETQYF
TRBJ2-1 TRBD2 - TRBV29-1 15 TGCAGCGTCGCTTCCGGGACTAACTACTACAATGAGCAGTTCTTC CSVASGTNYYNEQFF
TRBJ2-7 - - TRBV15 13 TGTGCCACCAGCAGAGATGAGGGTGGCGAGCAGTACTTC CATSRDEGGEQYF
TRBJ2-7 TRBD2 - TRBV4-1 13 TGCGCCAGCAGCCAACAGGCGGGGGGAGCGCAGTACTTC CASSQQAGGAQYF
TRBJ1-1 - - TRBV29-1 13 TGCGGGATCCAGAGGGCCCTGAACACTGAAGCTTTCTTT CGIQRALNTEAFF
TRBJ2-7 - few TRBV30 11 TGTGCCTGGAGGGTAGGGAACGAGCAGTACTTC CAWRVGNEQYF
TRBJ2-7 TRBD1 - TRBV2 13 TGTGCCAGCAGTGACAGGGGGCGGTACGAGCAGTACTTC CASSDRGRYEQYF
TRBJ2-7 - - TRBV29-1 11 TGCAGCGTTGCTGAAGCCTACGAGCAGTACTTC CSVAEAYEQYF
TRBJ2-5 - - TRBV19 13 TGTGCCAGTAGTATCTCGACACAAGAGACCCAGTACTTC CASSISTQETQYF
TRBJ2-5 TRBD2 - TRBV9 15 TGTGCCAGCAGCGTAAGCGGGGGGGGACGGGAGACCCAGTACTTC CASSVSGGGRETQYF
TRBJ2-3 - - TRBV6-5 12 TGTGCCAGCAGTTACTCCCCAGATACGCAGTATTTT CASSYSPDTQYF
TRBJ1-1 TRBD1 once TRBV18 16 TGTGCCAGCTCACAGACCGGGACAGGGAAGGGGACTGAAGCTTTCTTT CASSQTGTGKGTEAFF
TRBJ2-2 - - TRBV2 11 TGTGCCAGCACATGGGGCGGGGAGCTGTTTTTT CASTWGGELFF
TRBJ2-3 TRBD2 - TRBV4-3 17 TGCGCCAGCAGCCAAGGACCTAGCGGGTCCGCCACAGATACGCAGTATTTT CASSQGPSGSATDTQYF
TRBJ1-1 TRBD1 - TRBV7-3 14 TGTGCCAGCAGCTCGGGACAGGGAAACACTGAAGCTTTCTTT CASSSGQGNTEAFF
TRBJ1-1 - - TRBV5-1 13 TGCGCCAGCAGCTTACAGGGGAACACTGAAGCTTTCTTT CASSLQGNTEAFF
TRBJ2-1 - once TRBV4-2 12 TGTGCCAGCAGCCAAGTCCCAAGTGAGCAGTTCTTC CASSQVPSEQFF
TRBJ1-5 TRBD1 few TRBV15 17 TGTGCCACCAGCAGACCGGGACAGTCTAATAGCAATCAGCCCCAGCATTTT CATSRPGQSNSNQPQHF
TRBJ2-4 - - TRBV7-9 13 TGTGCCAGCAGCTTAGCGGTTCAAAACATTCAGTACTTC CASSLAVQNIQYF
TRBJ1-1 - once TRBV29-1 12 TGCAGCGTTGATGGAGGGAACACTGAAGCTTTCTTT CSVDGGNTEAFF
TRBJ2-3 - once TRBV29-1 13 TGCAGCGTTGAGAGGGGCAGCACAGATACGCAGTATTTT CSVERGSTDTQYF
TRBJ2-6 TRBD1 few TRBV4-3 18 TGCGCCAGCAGCCAAGAGGACAGGAGGAGCTCTGGGGCCAACGTCCTGACTTTC CASSQEDRRSSGANVLTF
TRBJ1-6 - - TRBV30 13 TGTGCCTGGAGTACCAGAGATAATTCACCCCTCCACTTT CAWSTRDNSPLHF
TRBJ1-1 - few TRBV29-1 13 TGCAGCGGGACGAGGACGGAGGGGGCTGAAGCTTTCTTT CSGTRTEGAEAFF
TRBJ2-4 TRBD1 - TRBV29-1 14 TGCAGCGTCCGGGACAGGGGGCTGTGGAACATTCAGTACTTC CSVRDRGLWNIQYF
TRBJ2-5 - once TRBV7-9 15 TGTGCCAGCAGCTTAGGATTGGGGTCCCGAGAGACCCAGTACTTC CASSLGLGSRETQYF
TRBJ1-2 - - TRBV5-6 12 TGTGCCAGCAGCGAACAGAACTATGGCTACACCTTC CASSEQNYGYTF
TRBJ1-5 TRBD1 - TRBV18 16 TGTGCCAGCTCATCGGGACAGGGGGCGTTAAATCAGCCCCAGCATTTT CASSSGQGALNQPQHF
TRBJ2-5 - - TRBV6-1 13 TGTGCCAGCAGCTTAGTTGATCGGGAGACCCAGTACTTC CASSLVDRETQYF
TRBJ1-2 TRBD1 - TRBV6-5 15 TGTGCCAGCAGTTATGATGAGGACAGGATGTATGGCTACACCTTC CASSYDEDRMYGYTF
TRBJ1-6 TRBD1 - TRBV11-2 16 TGTGCCAGCAGCCGATCGACAGGGGTCTATAATTCACCCCTCCACTTT CASSRSTGVYNSPLHF
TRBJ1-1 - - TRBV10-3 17 TGTGCCATCAGCAAACAGGGACCCCCACTACGAACAACTGAAGCTTTCTTT CAISKQGPPLRTTEAFF
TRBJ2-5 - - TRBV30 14 TGTGCCTGGAGTGTTAAGGGGGGCTGGGAGACCCAGTACTTC CAWSVKGGWETQYF